The TCR beta chain under discussion was sequenced for a study of post-analysis software for immune sequencing data. The table lists this clonotype with many counts. Its specificity is not known. General study points: There was significantly lower normalized Chao1 diversity in multiple sclerosis patients than in controls. Patients showed TRBV5-6, TRBV5-1 and TRBV20-1 among several TRBV segments more frequent than in controls.

Unique molecular identifiers were present in the TCR beta cDNA libraries. MiXCR, run by TCRdb on the PCR reads, gives a single entry per CDR3 protein. Of about 170,000 distinct CDR3 sequences listed, approximately 30% are singletons. CDR1 is SGDLS and CDR2 is YYNGEE in the germline V gene. The CDR3 sequence is 12 residues long. V lost 1 base, J lost 6 bases, and 5 bases lay in between. V gene TRBV9 combines with J gene TRBJ2-1; D uncertain. The TCR was taken from a girl under 18 with multiple sclerosis. Sample: blood. This CDR3 reads CASSVLGNEQFF. The CDR3 DNA reads TGTGCCAGCAGCGTACTCGGCAATGAGCAGTTCTTC.